There are many counts of the clone carrying this T cell receptor beta chain. This record belongs to a study of regulatory T cells in long-lasting Graves disease. Study details: Graves' patients (newly diagnosed) had been on antithyroid drugs under 3 months.

Researchers made TCR beta libraries by using iRepertoire HTBI primers and running Arm-PCR on CDR3 regions. One entry per CDR3 protein results from TCRdb running MiXCR on the multiplex PCR reads. The sample has 200,000 to 250,000 distinct CDR3 sequences; roughly 18% are singletons. Time point specified: newly diagnosed GD, antithyroid drugs for less than 3 months. Isolated PBMC RNA provided the starting material for the TCR library. Trimming took 4 bases from V and 4 from J, leaving 7 bases between them. The germline V gene encodes CDR1 SNHLY and CDR2 FYNNEI. The CDR3 covers 13 residues. Sample: peripheral blood mononuclear cells (PBMCs), taken at new diagnosis, from a patient treated with antithyroid drugs. This sequence was found in a female donor with Graves disease. The V gene is TRBV2, the J gene TRBJ2-2; D is ambiguous. The CDR3 loop is CASSVVGTGELFF. CDR3 DNA: TGTGCCAGCAGTGTGGTCGGCACCGGGGAGCTGTTTTTT.